This is a list of T cell receptor beta chains from one sample in a study of patients and donors after allogeneic stem cell transplantation. TCRdb re-analysed the RT-PCR reads in MiXCR, keeping a single row per CDR3 protein. There are some 960,000 distinct CDR3 sequences in the sample; about a sixth occur only once, and about 6% lies in the top ten. Sequenced input: blood, either unsorted or a sorted T cell fraction (not recorded which). All receptors come from a human donor who was either an allogeneic HSCT recipient or a stem cell or donor lymphocyte infusion donor (not recorded which). It is not recorded whose cells these are; they may come from a transplant donor. Both conserved end residues are part of each CDR3.

v_call: TRBV20-1
cdr3_aa: CSARVPGRVYEQYF

v_call: TRBV20-1
cdr3_aa: CSAITGVLYEQYF

v_call: TRBV7-6
cdr3_aa: CASSQSVGSYNEQFF

v_call: TRBV30
cdr3_aa: CAWRAGFFTDTQYF

v_call: TRBV7-9
cdr3_aa: CASSTGQGSRSGNTIYF

v_call: TRBV27
cdr3_aa: CASSPLDRPNTGELFF

v_call: TRBV5-6
cdr3_aa: CASGPRSGGGLDTQYF

v_call: TRBV18
cdr3_aa: CASSPLAVPSYEQYF

v_call: TRBV7-7
cdr3_aa: CASSRLDSTDTQYF

v_call: TRBV27
cdr3_aa: CASSPEGWSRVNEQFF

v_call: TRBV7-8
cdr3_aa: CASSPAGLLNTEAFF

v_call: TRBV9
cdr3_aa: CASGTAASYNSPLHF

v_call: TRBV20-1
cdr3_aa: CSALPENTEAFF

v_call: TRBV7-9
cdr3_aa: CASSFAGPNTGELFF

v_call: TRBV4-1
cdr3_aa: CASSQGGQARTGELFF

v_call: TRBV4-2
cdr3_aa: CASSQAGAGATRNTGELFF

v_call: TRBV11-2
cdr3_aa: CASSHVIGTGQMGSNQPQHF

v_call: TRBV2
cdr3_aa: CASSAKGGDTGELFF

v_call: TRBV20-1
cdr3_aa: CSALRQGAVGYTF

v_call: TRBV6-5
cdr3_aa: CASSYINFGTTDTQYF